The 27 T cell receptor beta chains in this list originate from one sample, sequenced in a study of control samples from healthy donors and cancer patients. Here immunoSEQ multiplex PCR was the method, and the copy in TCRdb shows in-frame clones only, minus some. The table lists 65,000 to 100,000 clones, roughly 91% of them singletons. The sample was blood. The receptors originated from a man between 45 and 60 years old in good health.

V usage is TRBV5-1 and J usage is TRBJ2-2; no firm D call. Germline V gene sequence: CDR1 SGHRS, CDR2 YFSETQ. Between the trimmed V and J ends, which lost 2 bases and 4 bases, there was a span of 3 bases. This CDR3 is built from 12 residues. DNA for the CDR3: TGCGCCAGCAGCTTATTCACCGGGGAGCTGTTTTTT. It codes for CASSLFTGELFF.

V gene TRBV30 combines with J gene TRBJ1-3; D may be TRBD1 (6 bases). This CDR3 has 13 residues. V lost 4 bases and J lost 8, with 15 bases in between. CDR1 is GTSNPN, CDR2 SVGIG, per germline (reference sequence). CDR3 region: CAWKTGAEDTIYF. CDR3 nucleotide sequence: TGTGCCTGGAAAACGGGGGCCGAGGACACCATATATTTT.

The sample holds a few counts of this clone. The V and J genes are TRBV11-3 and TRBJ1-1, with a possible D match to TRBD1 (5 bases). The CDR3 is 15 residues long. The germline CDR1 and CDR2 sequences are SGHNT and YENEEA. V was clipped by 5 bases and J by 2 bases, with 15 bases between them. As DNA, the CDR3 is TGTGCCAGCAGCGACGGCGGACACTCCAACACTGAAGCTTTCTTT. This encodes CASSDGGHSNTEAFF.

This CDR3 is CASSRWGGQPQHF. The CDR3 coding sequence is TGCGCCAGCAGCCGATGGGGGGGCCAGCCCCAGCATTTT. The chain joins TRBV4-3 to TRBJ1-5; D perhaps matches TRBD1 (6 bases). V lost 4 bases and J 7 bases, leaving 11 bases between the germline ends. Per germline, CDR1 LGHNA and CDR2 YSLEER. The CDR3 runs 13 residues.

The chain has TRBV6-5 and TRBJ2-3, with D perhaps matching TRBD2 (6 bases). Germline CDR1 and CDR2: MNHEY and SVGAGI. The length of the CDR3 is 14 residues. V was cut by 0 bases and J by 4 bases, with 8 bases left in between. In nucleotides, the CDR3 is TGTGCCAGCAGTTACTCGGGGGGAGCAGATACGCAGTATTTT. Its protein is CASSYSGGADTQYF.

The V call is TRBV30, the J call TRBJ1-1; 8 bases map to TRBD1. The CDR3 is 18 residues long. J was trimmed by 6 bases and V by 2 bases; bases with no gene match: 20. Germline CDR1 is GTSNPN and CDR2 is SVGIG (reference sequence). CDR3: CAWSKPWVSDRVRAEAFF. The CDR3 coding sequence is TGTGCCTGGAGTAAGCCCTGGGTTTCGGACAGGGTGCGGGCTGAAGCTTTCTTT.

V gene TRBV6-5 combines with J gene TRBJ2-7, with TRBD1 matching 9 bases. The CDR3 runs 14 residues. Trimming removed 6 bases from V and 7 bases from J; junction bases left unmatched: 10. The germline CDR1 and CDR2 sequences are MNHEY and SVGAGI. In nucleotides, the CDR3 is TGTGCCAGCAGAGACCGGGACAGGGTTAGGGAGCAGTACTTC. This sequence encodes CASRDRDRVREQYF.

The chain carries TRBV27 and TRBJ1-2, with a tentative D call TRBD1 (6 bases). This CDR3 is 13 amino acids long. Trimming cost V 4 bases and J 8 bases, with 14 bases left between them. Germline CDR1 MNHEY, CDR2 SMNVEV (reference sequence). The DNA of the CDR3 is TGTGCCAGCAGTTATACAGGGAGGGAAGGCTACACCTTC. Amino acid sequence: CASSYTGREGYTF.

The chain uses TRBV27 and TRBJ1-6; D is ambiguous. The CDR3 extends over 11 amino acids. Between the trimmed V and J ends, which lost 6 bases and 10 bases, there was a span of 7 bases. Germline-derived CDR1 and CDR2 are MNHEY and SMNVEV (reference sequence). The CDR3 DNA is TGTGCCAGCAGGGTCACCTCACCCCTCCACTTT. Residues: CASRVTSPLHF.

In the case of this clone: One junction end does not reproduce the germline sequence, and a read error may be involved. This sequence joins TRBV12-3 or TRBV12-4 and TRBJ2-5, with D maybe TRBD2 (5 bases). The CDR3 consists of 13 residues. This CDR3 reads CASSPDYQGTQYF. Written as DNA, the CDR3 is TGTGCCAGCAGCCCCGACTATCAAGGGACCCAGTACTTC.

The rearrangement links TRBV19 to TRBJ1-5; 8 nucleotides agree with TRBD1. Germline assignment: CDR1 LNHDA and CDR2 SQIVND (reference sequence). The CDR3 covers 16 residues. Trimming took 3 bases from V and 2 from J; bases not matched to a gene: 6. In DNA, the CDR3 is TGTGCCAGTAGTATTTCACAGGGGGGAGGCAATCAGCCCCAGCATTTT. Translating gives CASSISQGGGNQPQHF. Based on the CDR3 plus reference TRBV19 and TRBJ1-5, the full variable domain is DGGITQSPKYLFRKEGQNVTLSCEQNLNHDAMYWYRQDPGQGLRLIYYSQIVNDFQKGDIAEGYSVSREKKESFPLTVTSAQKNPTAFYLCASSISQGGGNQPQHFGDGTRLSIL.

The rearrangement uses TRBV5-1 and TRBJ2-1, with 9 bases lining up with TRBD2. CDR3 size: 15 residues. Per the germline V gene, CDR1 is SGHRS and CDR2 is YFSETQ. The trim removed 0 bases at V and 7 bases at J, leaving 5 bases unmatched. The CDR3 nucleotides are TGCGCCAGCAGCTTGGGAGGCGGGGGGGCGAATGAGCAGTTCTTC. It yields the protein CASSLGGGGANEQFF.

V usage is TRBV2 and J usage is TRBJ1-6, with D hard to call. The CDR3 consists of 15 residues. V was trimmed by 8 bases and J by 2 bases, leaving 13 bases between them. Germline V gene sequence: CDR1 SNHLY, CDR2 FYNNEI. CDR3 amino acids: CASGWAEAYNSPLHF. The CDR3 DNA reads TGTGCCAGCGGGTGGGCGGAGGCCTATAATTCACCCCTCCACTTT.

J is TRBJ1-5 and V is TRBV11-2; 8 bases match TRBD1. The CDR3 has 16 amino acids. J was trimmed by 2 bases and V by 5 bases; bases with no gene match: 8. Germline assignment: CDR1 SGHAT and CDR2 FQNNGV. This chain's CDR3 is CASSIGQGLGNQPQHF. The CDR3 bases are TGTGCCAGCAGCATCGGACAGGGTTTAGGCAATCAGCCCCAGCATTTT.

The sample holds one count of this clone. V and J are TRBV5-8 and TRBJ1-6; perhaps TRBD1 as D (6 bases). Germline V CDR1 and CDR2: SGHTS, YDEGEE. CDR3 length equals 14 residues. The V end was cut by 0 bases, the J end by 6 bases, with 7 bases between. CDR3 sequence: CASSLDRVNSPLHF. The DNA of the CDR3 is TGTGCCAGCAGCTTGGACAGGGTTAATTCACCCCTCCACTTT.

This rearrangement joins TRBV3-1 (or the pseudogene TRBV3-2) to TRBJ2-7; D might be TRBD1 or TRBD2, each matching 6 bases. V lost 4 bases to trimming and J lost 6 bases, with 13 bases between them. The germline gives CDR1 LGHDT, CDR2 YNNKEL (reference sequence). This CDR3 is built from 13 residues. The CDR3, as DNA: TGTGCCAGCAGCCTCCTCGAGGGGGGCGAGCAGTACTTC. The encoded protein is CASSLLEGGEQYF.

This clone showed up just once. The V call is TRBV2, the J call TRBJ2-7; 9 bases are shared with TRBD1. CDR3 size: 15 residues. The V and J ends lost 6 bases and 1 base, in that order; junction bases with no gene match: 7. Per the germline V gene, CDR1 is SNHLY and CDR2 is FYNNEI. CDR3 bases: TGTGCCAGCAGGTTGTTAGGACAGGGGTCCTACGAGCAGTACTTC. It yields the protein CASRLLGQGSYEQYF.

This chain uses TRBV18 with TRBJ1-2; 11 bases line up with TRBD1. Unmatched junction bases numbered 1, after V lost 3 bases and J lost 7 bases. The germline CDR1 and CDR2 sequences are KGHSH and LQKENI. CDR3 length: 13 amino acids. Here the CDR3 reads CASSPGTGGGYTF. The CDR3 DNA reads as TGTGCCAGCTCACCCGGGACAGGGGGTGGCTACACCTTC.

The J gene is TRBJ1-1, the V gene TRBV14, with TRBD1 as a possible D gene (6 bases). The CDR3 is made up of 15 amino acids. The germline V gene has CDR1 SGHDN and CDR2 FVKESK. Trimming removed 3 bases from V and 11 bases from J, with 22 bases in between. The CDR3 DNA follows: TGTGCCAGCAGCCACGGACTAGAACAGGGTGTCGGCGCTTTCTTT. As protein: CASSHGLEQGVGAFF.

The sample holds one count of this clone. CDR3 DNA sequence: TGTGCCAGCAGCTTGGACCTGAGCTATGGCTACACCTTC. It specifies CASSLDLSYGYTF. The chain joins TRBV5-6 to TRBJ1-2; D uncertain. The ends were cut back, 0 bases at V and 4 bases at J, with 7 bases in the middle. Germline V gene data show CDR1 as SGHDT and CDR2 as YYEEEE. The CDR3 sequence is 13 residues long.

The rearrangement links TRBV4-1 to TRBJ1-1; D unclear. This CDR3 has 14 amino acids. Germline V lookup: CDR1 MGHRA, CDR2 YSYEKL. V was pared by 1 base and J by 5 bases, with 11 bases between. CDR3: CASSQVGFETEAFF. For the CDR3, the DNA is TGCGCCAGCAGCCAAGTTGGCTTCGAAACTGAAGCTTTCTTT.

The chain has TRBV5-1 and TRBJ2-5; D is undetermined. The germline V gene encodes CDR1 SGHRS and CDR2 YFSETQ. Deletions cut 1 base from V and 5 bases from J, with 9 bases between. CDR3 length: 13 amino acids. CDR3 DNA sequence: TGCGCCAGCAGCTTGCCCGGGTTTGAGACCCAGTACTTC. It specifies CASSLPGFETQYF.

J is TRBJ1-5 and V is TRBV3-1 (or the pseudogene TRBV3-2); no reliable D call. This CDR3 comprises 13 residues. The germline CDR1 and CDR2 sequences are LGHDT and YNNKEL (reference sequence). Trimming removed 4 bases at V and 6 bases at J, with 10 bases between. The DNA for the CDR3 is TGTGCCAGCAGCCCGTTTCTAGCTCAGCCCCAGCATTTT. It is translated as CASSPFLAQPQHF.

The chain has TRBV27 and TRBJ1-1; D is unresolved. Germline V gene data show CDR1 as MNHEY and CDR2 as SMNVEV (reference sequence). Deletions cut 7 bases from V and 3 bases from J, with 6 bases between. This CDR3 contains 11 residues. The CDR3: CASKLDTEAFF. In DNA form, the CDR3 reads TGTGCCAGCAAGTTGGACACTGAAGCTTTCTTT.

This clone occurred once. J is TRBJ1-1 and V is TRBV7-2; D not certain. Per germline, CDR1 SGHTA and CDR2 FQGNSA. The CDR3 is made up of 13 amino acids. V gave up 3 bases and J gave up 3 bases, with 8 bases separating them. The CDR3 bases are TGTGCCAGCAGCTTTTCGGGAGACACTGAAGCTTTCTTT. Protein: CASSFSGDTEAFF.

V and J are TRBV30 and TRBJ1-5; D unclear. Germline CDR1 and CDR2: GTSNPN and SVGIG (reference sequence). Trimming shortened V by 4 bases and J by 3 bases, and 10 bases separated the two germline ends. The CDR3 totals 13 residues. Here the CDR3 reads CAWTDGPNQPQHF. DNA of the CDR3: TGTGCCTGGACAGACGGCCCCAATCAGCCCCAGCATTTT.

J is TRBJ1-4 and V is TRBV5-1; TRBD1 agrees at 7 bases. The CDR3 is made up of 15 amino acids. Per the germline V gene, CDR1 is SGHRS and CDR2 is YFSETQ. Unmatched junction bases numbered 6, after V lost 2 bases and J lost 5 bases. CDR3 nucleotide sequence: TGCGCCAGCAGCTTACAGGGACAGCAAAATGAAAAACTGTTTTTT. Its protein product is CASSLQGQQNEKLFF.